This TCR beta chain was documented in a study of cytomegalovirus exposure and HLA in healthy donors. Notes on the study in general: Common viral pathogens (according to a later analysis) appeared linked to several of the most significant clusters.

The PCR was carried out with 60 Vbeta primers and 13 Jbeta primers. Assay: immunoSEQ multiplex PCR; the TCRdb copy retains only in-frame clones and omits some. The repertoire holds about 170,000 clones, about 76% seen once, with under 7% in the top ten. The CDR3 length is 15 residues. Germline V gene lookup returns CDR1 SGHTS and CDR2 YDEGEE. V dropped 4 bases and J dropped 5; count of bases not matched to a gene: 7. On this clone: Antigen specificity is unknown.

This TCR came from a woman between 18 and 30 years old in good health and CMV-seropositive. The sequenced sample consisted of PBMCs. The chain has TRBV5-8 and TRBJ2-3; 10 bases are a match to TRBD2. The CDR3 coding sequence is TGTGCCAGCAGCCTAGTAGCGGGGGGAAGAGATACGCAGTATTTT. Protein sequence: CASSLVAGGRDTQYF.